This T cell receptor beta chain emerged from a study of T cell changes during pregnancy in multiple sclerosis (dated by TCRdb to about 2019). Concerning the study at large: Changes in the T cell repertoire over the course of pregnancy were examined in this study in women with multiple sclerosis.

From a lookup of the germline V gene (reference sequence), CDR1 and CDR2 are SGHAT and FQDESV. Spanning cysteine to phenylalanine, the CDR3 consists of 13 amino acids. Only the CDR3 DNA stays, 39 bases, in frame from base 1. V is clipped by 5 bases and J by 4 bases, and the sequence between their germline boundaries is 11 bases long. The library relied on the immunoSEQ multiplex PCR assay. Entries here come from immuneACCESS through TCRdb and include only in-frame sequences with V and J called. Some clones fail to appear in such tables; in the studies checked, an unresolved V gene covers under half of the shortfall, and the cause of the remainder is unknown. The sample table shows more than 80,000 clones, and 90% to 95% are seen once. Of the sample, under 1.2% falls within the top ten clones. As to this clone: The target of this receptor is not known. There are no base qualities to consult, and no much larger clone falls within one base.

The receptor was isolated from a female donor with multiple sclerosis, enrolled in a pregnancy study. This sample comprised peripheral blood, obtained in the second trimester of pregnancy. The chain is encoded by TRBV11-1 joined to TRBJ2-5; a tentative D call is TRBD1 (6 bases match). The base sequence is TGTGCCAGCAGCCCTAGGGGGAGAGAGACCCAGTACTTC. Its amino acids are CASSPRGRETQYF.